This TCR beta chain was retrieved from a study of cytomegalovirus exposure and HLA in healthy donors. Vbeta (60) and Jbeta (13) primers were used in the PCR. The table came from immunoSEQ multiplex PCR; TCRdb's copy has only in-frame clones and leaves some out. Of roughly 170,000 clones detected, about 79% appear once; the ten largest clones hold under 1.5%. Trimming left V 5 bases short and J 4 bases short, with 11 bases between. Per the germline V gene, CDR1 is MNHEY and CDR2 is SVGAGI. CDR3 length: 14 amino acids. The chain combines TRBV6-5 with TRBJ2-2; possible D gene TRBD1, 5 bases. This sequence was found in a girl aged 2-10 years in good health and CMV-seropositive. The sequencing input was PBMCs. This CDR3 is CASSTGFGTGELFF. The CDR3, as DNA: TGTGCCAGCAGTACAGGATTCGGCACCGGGGAGCTGTTTTTT.